The present T cell receptor (beta chain) was sequenced within a study of early T cells in non-severe SARS-CoV-2 infection. Each single cDNA molecule received a unique molecular identifier. TCRdb re-called the 5' RACE reads through MiXCR, storing one row per CDR3 protein. The sample has 76,000 or so distinct CDR3 sequences, about 11% seen once; the top ten hold about 4.8%. This CDR3 region has 15 residues. Germline lookup yields CDR1 LGHDT and CDR2 YNNKEL (reference sequence). The trim removed 4 bases at V and 5 bases at J, leaving 10 bases unmatched. The source of this sequence is an adult who was a healthcare worker with PCR-confirmed SARS-CoV-2 infection or an uninfected control (not recorded which). The rearrangement joins TRBV3-1 to TRBJ2-5; 7 bases map to TRBD2. Sequenced input: whole blood. This CDR3 reads CASSRPTAGVETQYF. As DNA, the CDR3 is TGTGCCAGCAGCCGCCCGACGGCGGGGGTTGAGACCCAGTACTTC.